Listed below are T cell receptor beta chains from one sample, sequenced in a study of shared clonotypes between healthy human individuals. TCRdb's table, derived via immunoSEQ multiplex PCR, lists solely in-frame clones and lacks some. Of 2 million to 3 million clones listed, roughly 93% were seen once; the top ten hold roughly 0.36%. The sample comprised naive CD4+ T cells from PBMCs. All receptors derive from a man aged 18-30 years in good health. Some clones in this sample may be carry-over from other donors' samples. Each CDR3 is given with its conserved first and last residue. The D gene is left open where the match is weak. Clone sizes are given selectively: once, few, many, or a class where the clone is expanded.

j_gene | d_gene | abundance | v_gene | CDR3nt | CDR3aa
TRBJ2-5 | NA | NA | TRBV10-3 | TGTGCCATCAGTGAGTCGCGGGTGGAACGGGAGACCCAGTACTTC | CAISESRVERETQYF
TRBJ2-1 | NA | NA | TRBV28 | TGTGCCAGCAGTCTCGGGCCAAGCTCCTACAATGAGCAGTTCTTC | CASSLGPSSYNEQFF
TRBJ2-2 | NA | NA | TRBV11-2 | TGTGCCAGCAGCTGGACGGCGATTGGGGAGCTGTTTTTT | CASSWTAIGELFF
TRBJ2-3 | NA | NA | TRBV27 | TGTGCCAGCAGTTCAGGCCCCACAGATACGCAGTATTTT | CASSSGPTDTQYF
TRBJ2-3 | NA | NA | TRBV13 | TGTGCCAGCAGCTTAGCGTCAGATACGCAGTATTTT | CASSLASDTQYF
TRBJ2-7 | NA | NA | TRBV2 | TGTGCCAGCAGTGAAGCGCTTCAATGGGGGCCTAGCTCCTACGAGCAGTACTTC | CASSEALQWGPSSYEQYF
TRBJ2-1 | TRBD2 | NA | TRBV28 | TGTGCCAGCAAAATGGCGGGAGGGTCCAACAATGAGCAGTTCTTC | CASKMAGGSNNEQFF
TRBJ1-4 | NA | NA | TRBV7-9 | TGTGCCAGCAGCTTAGCCACCAGCACCCTCGGCTCTAACGAAAAACTGTTTTTT | CASSLATSTLGSNEKLFF
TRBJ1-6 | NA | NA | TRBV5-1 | TGCGCCAGCAGCTTGGCAGGGTACGGTTCACCCCTCCACTTT | CASSLAGYGSPLHF
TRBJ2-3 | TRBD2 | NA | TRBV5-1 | TGCGCCAGCAGCCCAGGGCCGGGACTAGCGGCGAGGAGAGATACGCAGTATTTT | CASSPGPGLAARRDTQYF
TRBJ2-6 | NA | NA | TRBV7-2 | TGTGCCAGCAGCGCACGGGGAGGGACAGTCCTCTCTGGGGCCAACGTCCTGACTTTC | CASSARGGTVLSGANVLTF
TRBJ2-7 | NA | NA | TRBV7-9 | TGTGCCAGCAGCATCAGCGGACCCCGCGGGGAGCAGTACTTC | CASSISGPRGEQYF
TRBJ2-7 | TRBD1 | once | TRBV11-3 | TGTGCCAGCAGCCGAACCGGGACAGGGCGCTACGAGCAGTACTTC | CASSRTGTGRYEQYF
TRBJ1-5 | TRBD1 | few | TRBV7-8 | TGTGCCAGCAGCCAGGGGGGACAGGGGAATCAGCCCCAGCATTTT | CASSQGGQGNQPQHF
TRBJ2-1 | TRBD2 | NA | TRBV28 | TGTGCCAGCAGCTCCTACGTAGCGGGATCCTACAATGAGCAGTTCTTC | CASSSYVAGSYNEQFF
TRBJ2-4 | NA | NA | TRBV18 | TGTGCCAGCTCACCAGGAGGCAAAAACATTCAGTACTTC | CASSPGGKNIQYF
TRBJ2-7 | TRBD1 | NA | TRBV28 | TGTGCCAGCAGTTCAGCCGGACAGGGGTCCTACGAGCAGTACTTC | CASSSAGQGSYEQYF
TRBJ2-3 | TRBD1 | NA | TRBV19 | TGTGCCAGTAGTATAGATCACGGCGGGACAGGTAGGAAGGATACGCAGTATTTT | CASSIDHGGTGRKDTQYF
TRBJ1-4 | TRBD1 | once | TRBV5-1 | TGCGCCAGCAGCCCGCAGGGACAGGGGAATGAAAAACTGTTTTTT | CASSPQGQGNEKLFF
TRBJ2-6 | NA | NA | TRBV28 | TGTGCCAGCAGTCCTCGACGGATCTCTGGGGCCAACGTCCTGACTTTC | CASSPRRISGANVLTF
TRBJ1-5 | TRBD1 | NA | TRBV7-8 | TGTGCCAGCAGTCCCCTGGGGACAGGGGTCCCCAATCAGCCCCAGCATTTT | CASSPLGTGVPNQPQHF
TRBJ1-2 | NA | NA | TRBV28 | TGTGCCAGCAGCCCTACTTCATCCCTGCAGGGCTACACCTTC | CASSPTSSLQGYTF
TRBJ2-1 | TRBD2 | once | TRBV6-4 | TGTGCCAGCAGTTCCGGAGCGGGAGGGTCCTACAATGAGCAGTTCTTC | CASSSGAGGSYNEQFF
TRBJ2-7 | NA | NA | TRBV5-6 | TGTGCCAGCAGCTTGTCAGGGAACGAGCAGTACTTC | CASSLSGNEQYF
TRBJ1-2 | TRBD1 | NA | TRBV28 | TGTGCCAGCAGTTTAAAGGGACAGTACTATGGCTACACCTTC | CASSLKGQYYGYTF
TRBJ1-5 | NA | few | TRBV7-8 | TGTGCCAGCAGCCGCGCGGAGGGTGAGGAACAGCCCCAGCATTTT | CASSRAEGEEQPQHF
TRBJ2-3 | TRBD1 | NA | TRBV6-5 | TGTGCCAGCAGTTCCATGGGACAGGGGGGCCTTGGGCAGTATTTT | CASSSMGQGGLGQYF
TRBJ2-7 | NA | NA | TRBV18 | TGTGCCAGCTCACCACAGGGAGCTGGCTCCTACGAGCAGTACTTC | CASSPQGAGSYEQYF
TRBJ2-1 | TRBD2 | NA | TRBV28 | TGTGCCAGCAGTCCCGGACTAGCGTTTTACAATGAGCAGTTCTTC | CASSPGLAFYNEQFF